A single T cell receptor (beta chain) is shown here with its context. This specimen comes from a study of T cell changes during pregnancy in multiple sclerosis. TCRdb's copy holds only in-frame clones and misses some; the assay was immunoSEQ multiplex PCR. The sample contains around 50,000 clones, 80% to 90% of which appear only once. The clonotype was recovered from a female donor with multiple sclerosis, enrolled in a pregnancy study. Sequencing was performed on CD8+ T cells from peripheral blood mononuclear cells, taken in the second trimester of pregnancy.

The CDR3 reads CASSQDGRRGGLEEQFF. The DNA of the CDR3 is TGTGCCAGCAGCCAAGATGGTAGACGGGGGGGCCTTGAGGAGCAGTTCTTC. The chain carries TRBV14 and TRBJ2-1; TRBD2 agrees at 8 bases. The germline V gene encodes CDR1 SGHDN and CDR2 FVKESK. CDR3 length: 17 residues. V was clipped by 0 bases and J by 10 bases; unmatched bases: 14.